This T cell receptor beta chain derives from a study of identical twins. There are a few counts of this clonotype. What it recognizes is unknown. V was cut by 6 bases and J by 0 bases, with 12 bases left in between. CDR3 length: 13 amino acids. Germline V gene lookup returns CDR1 DFQATT and CDR2 SNEGSKA (reference sequence). Whole-study results and caveats: Cord blood beta clonotypes present at high abundance carried fewer insertions; no such pattern appeared in memory repertoires.

Every donor was a healthy Caucasian. TCRdb re-derived calls from the 5' RACE reads in MiXCR, one entry per CDR3 protein. This table has some 270,000 distinct CDR3 sequences, about 8.9% appearing once. The sample also formed part of further work on yellow fever vaccine responses in identical twins.

The sequence came from a young woman in good health. Material for sequencing was CD8+ T cells sorted from blood. V and J are TRBV20-1 and TRBJ2-7, with D tentatively TRBD2 (5 bases). CDR3 DNA sequence: TGCAGTGCGGTAGACTACTCCTCCTACGAGCAGTACTTC. Its protein product is CSAVDYSSYEQYF.